Listed here are 27 T cell receptor beta chains from one sample, sequenced in a study of radiotherapy plus CTLA-4 blockade in lung cancer. The data were produced by immunoSEQ multiplex PCR, yet TCRdb's version contains in-frame clones alone and is incomplete. The sample has some 87,000 clones; roughly four fifths are singletons. The sequencing here drew on peripheral blood, taken from a patient treated with radiotherapy plus ipilimumab. These receptors all stem from a human donor with non-small cell lung cancer that progressed on radiotherapy plus ipilimumab.

This clone was seen once. The J gene is TRBJ2-1, the V gene TRBV29-1; 9 nucleotides line up with TRBD1. Germline-derived CDR1 and CDR2 are SQVTM and ANQGSEA. V dropped 4 bases and J dropped 8; count of bases not matched to a gene: 18. The CDR3 spans 17 residues. CDR3 protein: CSVANTPGQGFYHEQFF. As DNA, the CDR3 is TGCAGCGTTGCCAACACTCCGGGACAGGGCTTTTACCATGAGCAGTTCTTC.

The chain joins TRBV4-3 to TRBJ2-1, with 7 bases lining up with TRBD1. This CDR3 region has 13 residues. Germline trimming cut 0 bases from V and 11 bases from J; bases unmatched to any gene: 4. Germline V lookup: CDR1 LGHNA, CDR2 YSLEER. CDR3 protein: CASSQDRQGKQFF. For the CDR3, the DNA is TGCGCCAGCAGCCAAGATCGACAGGGTAAGCAGTTCTTC.

The chain links TRBV6-1 to TRBJ1-5; the D gene is possibly TRBD1 (5 bases). CDR1 MNHNS and CDR2 SASEGT come from the germline V gene. CDR3 length: 12 amino acids. Trimming shortened V by 7 bases and J by 6 bases, and 10 bases separated the two germline ends. The CDR3 nucleotides read TGTGCCAGCAAAGGGGCTGGTCAGCCCCAGCATTTT. It codes for CASKGAGQPQHF.

The chain uses TRBV6-1 and TRBJ1-5; D possibly corresponds to TRBD1 (5 bases). This CDR3 has 15 residues. The V end was cut by 5 bases, the J end by 3 bases, with 14 bases between. Per germline, CDR1 MNHNS and CDR2 SASEGT. The CDR3 is CASSKQRGLNQPQHF. The CDR3 region has the DNA TGTGCCAGCAGTAAGCAGAGGGGTCTCAATCAGCCCCAGCATTTT.

The chain employs TRBV5-5 and TRBJ1-5; unclear D gene. This CDR3 region has 15 residues. V was shortened by 1 base and J by 0 bases, with 8 bases between the two germline ends. Germline V gene sequence: CDR1 SGHKS, CDR2 YYEKEE (reference sequence). In nucleotides, the CDR3 is TGTGCCAGCAGCTTGCTTGGGGATAGCAATCAGCCCCAGCATTTT. It specifies CASSLLGDSNQPQHF.

The rearrangement joins TRBV5-1 to TRBJ1-1; D not resolved. Between the trimmed V and J ends, which lost 0 bases and 8 bases, there was a span of 8 bases. The CDR3 contains 12 residues. In germline, CDR1 is SGHRS, CDR2 YFSETQ. CDR3 region: CASSLGPEEAFF. The DNA of the CDR3 is TGCGCCAGCAGCTTGGGGCCAGAGGAAGCTTTCTTT.

The chain uses TRBV6-5 and TRBJ1-1; D gene unclear. The CDR3 has 13 amino acids. Trimming pared 4 bases from V and 11 bases from J, leaving 17 bases between. Germline lookup yields CDR1 MNHEY and CDR2 SVGAGI. CDR3 bases: TGTGCCAGCAGTTCCCCGGGAGGGCTCGGGGCTTTCTTT. It encodes CASSSPGGLGAFF.

This chain connects TRBV18 to TRBJ2-2, with D maybe TRBD2 (6 bases). The CDR3 is 16 amino acids. The germline V gene encodes CDR1 KGHSH and CDR2 LQKENI. V was cut by 3 bases and J by 5 bases, with 16 bases left in between. CDR3 in amino acids: CASSPRGDRGTGELFF. CDR3 coding DNA: TGTGCCAGCTCACCGAGAGGAGATCGGGGGACCGGGGAGCTGTTTTTT.

V is TRBV9 and J is TRBJ2-1; tentatively, D is TRBD2 (6 bases). Per the germline V gene, CDR1 is SGDLS and CDR2 is YYNGEE. V lost 4 bases and J 6 bases, leaving 14 bases between the germline ends. The CDR3 has 14 residues. The DNA of the CDR3 is TGTGCCAGCAGCCAAGCGGGTCTAGGCAATGAGCAGTTCTTC. Translated: CASSQAGLGNEQFF.

The chain is built from TRBV30 and TRBJ2-2; no reliable D call. V lost 4 bases and J 6 bases, leaving 9 bases between the germline ends. CDR3 length: 12 residues. Germline loops: CDR1 GTSNPN, CDR2 SVGIG (reference sequence). CDR3 sequence reads: CAWKAESGELFF. As DNA, the CDR3 is TGTGCCTGGAAGGCGGAGTCCGGGGAGCTGTTTTTT.

The CDR3 DNA follows: TGTGCCAGCAGCCCCCAAAGCGGGAGGGCCACCGGGGAGCTGTTTTTT. It is translated as CASSPQSGRATGELFF. This chain connects TRBV7-6 to TRBJ2-2; 10 bases fit TRBD2. The CDR3 consists of 16 residues. Germline V gene lookup returns CDR1 SGHVS and CDR2 FNYEAQ. Trimming removed 5 bases from V and 4 bases from J; junction bases left unmatched: 7.

J is TRBJ1-1 and V is TRBV5-6; TRBD1 is a possible D gene (6 bases). CDR1 SGHDT and CDR2 YYEEEE come from the germline V gene. V was shortened by 6 bases and J by 4 bases, with 19 bases between the two germline ends. CDR3 length: 15 residues. CDR3 nucleotides: TGTGCCAGCAACGGCAGGGGAGGGAGCGCCACTGAAGCTTTCTTT. Protein: CASNGRGGSATEAFF.

With respect to this clone: The junction departs from germline at one end; a sequencing error may be responsible. The chain combines TRBV19 with TRBJ1-2; D may be TRBD1 (5 bases). Germline CDR1 is LNHDA and CDR2 is SQIVND (reference sequence). This CDR3 contains 17 residues. CDR3 loop: CASTIGARNPINYGYTF. In nucleotides, the CDR3 is TGTGCCAGTACTATAGGGGCGCGGAATCCCATTAACTATGGCTACACCTTC.

The chain uses TRBV29-1 and TRBJ1-2; D may be TRBD1 (5 bases). This CDR3 has 14 amino acids. CDR1 and CDR2 from the germline V gene are SQVTM and ANQGSEA. Trimming took off 7 bases at V and 5 bases at J, with 20 bases between the two ends. In DNA form, the CDR3 reads TGCAGCGCTCGACTCTTCGGGGGGTTGTATGGCTACACCTTC. Translated, it gives CSARLFGGLYGYTF.

The rearrangement joins TRBV10-3 to TRBJ2-3; no reliable D call. CDR1 is ENHRY, CDR2 SYGVKD, per germline. V lost 3 bases to trimming and J lost 2 bases, with 12 bases between them. The CDR3 has 15 amino acids. This CDR3 reads CAISDTHDPTDTQYF. The CDR3 nucleotides read TGTGCCATCAGTGACACGCACGATCCCACAGATACGCAGTATTTT.

The chain couples TRBV7-2 to TRBJ2-1; D perhaps matches TRBD1 (5 bases). This CDR3 comprises 13 residues. V lost 3 bases and J 7 bases, leaving 10 bases between the germline ends. Germline CDR1 and CDR2: SGHTA and FQGNSA. CDR3 nucleotides: TGTGCCAGCAGCTTTATGGGGCGAAATGAGCAGTTCTTC. It specifies CASSFMGRNEQFF.

The J gene is TRBJ1-1, the V gene TRBV4-1; perhaps TRBD1 as D (6 bases). Trimming left V 2 bases short and J 5 bases short, with 9 bases between. CDR1 is MGHRA, CDR2 YSYEKL, per germline. This CDR3 is 13 amino acids long. The CDR3 spells CASSQTGLTEAFF. As DNA, the CDR3 is TGCGCCAGCAGCCAAACAGGGTTAACTGAAGCTTTCTTT.

The chain couples TRBV19 to TRBJ2-1, with unresolved D. Germline V lookup: CDR1 LNHDA, CDR2 SQIVND (reference sequence). Trimming left V 6 bases short and J 8 bases short, with 11 bases between. The CDR3 has 12 amino acids. The CDR3 here is CASSPRRYEQFF. CDR3 DNA sequence: TGTGCCAGTAGCCCCCGGCGCTATGAGCAGTTCTTC.

The chain carries TRBV6-5 and TRBJ2-1, with D perhaps matching TRBD2 (5 bases). The V gene's germline CDR1 is MNHEY and CDR2 SVGAGI. V lost 0 bases and J 2 bases, leaving 5 bases between the germline ends. The length of the CDR3 is 14 residues. The CDR3 loop reads CASSYSGAYNEQFF. DNA of the CDR3: TGTGCCAGCAGTTACTCGGGAGCCTACAATGAGCAGTTCTTC.

This chain connects TRBV14 to TRBJ2-4; D gene unclear. Germline V gives CDR1 SGHDN, CDR2 FVKESK. Trimming removed 6 bases at V and 4 bases at J, with 10 bases between. This CDR3 region has 13 residues. CDR3 DNA: TGTGCCAGCAGAACCAGTGGGAAAAACATTCAGTACTTC. Residues: CASRTSGKNIQYF.

This clone showed up just a few times. J is TRBJ1-4 and V is TRBV7-7, with TRBD1 matching 7 bases. Losses at the gene ends were 5 bases for V and 7 bases for J; bases not matched to a gene: 4. Germline V gives CDR1 SSHAT, CDR2 FNYEAQ (reference sequence). The CDR3 contains 13 residues. The CDR3: CASSKRQGEKLFF. The CDR3 DNA follows: TGTGCCAGCAGCAAGCGACAGGGTGAAAAACTGTTTTTT.

This sequence joins TRBV28 and TRBJ1-2; 8 bases are shared with TRBD1. The CDR3 runs to 15 residues. V dropped 2 bases and J dropped 4; count of bases not matched to a gene: 6. Looked up from germline, CDR1 is MDHEN and CDR2 is SYDVKM. The CDR3 DNA reads as TGTGCCAGCAGTTTAGTCCAGGGGGCGGGCTATGGCTACACCTTC. The encoded protein is CASSLVQGAGYGYTF.

The rearrangement links TRBV7-8 to TRBJ1-5, with 9 positions matching TRBD1. V trimming: 5 bases; J trimming: 2 bases; junction bases outside the gene matches: 7. Per germline, CDR1 SGHVS and CDR2 FQNEAQ. The CDR3 loop spans 16 amino acids. The CDR3 bases are TGTGCCAGCAGCCTTCTTGGGGACAGGGGCAATCAGCCCCAGCATTTT. It yields the protein CASSLLGDRGNQPQHF.

The chain links TRBV29-1 to TRBJ2-7, with a possible D match to TRBD1 (5 bases). The CDR3 spans 12 residues. The germline V gene has CDR1 SQVTM and CDR2 ANQGSEA. Trimming removed 3 bases from V and 7 bases from J, with 13 bases in between. As DNA, the CDR3 is TGCAGCGTTGATTTGGGGCAAAGGGAGCAGTACTTC. Encoded protein: CSVDLGQREQYF.

The V gene is TRBV6-1, the J gene TRBJ1-2; D is unclear. The CDR3 spans 17 residues. In germline, CDR1 is MNHNS, CDR2 SASEGT. Trimming shortened V by 4 bases and J by 0 bases, and 18 bases separated the two germline ends. For the CDR3, the DNA is TGTGCCAGCAGTGGATTTAACGGGAGCGTGTCTAACTATGGCTACACCTTC. This translates into CASSGFNGSVSNYGYTF.

The J gene is TRBJ1-4, the V gene TRBV4-1; 9 bases map to TRBD1. There are 17 residues in the CDR3. V lost 0 bases and J lost 7; bases outside the gene matches: 9. CDR1 MGHRA and CDR2 YSYEKL come from the germline V gene. The CDR3 spells CASSQDFSGTGTEKLFF. DNA of the CDR3: TGCGCCAGCAGCCAAGACTTCTCGGGGACAGGGACTGAAAAACTGTTTTTT.

V gene TRBV5-1 combines with J gene TRBJ2-5, with 8 bases aligning to TRBD1. Germline assignment: CDR1 SGHRS and CDR2 YFSETQ. The CDR3 sequence is 15 residues long. V shed 0 bases, J shed 2 bases, and the junction held 3 bases outside the gene matches. As DNA, the CDR3 is TGCGCCAGCAGCTTGGAAAGGACAGGGCAAGAGACCCAGTACTTC. Its translation is CASSLERTGQETQYF. The entire variable domain, with the rest obtained from reference TRBV5-1 and TRBJ2-5, is as follows: KAGVTQTPRYLIKTRGQQVTLSCSPISGHRSVSWYQQTPGQGLQFLFEYFSETQRNKGNFPGRFSGRQFSNSRSEMNVSTLELGDSALYLCASSLERTGQETQYFGPGTRLLVL.